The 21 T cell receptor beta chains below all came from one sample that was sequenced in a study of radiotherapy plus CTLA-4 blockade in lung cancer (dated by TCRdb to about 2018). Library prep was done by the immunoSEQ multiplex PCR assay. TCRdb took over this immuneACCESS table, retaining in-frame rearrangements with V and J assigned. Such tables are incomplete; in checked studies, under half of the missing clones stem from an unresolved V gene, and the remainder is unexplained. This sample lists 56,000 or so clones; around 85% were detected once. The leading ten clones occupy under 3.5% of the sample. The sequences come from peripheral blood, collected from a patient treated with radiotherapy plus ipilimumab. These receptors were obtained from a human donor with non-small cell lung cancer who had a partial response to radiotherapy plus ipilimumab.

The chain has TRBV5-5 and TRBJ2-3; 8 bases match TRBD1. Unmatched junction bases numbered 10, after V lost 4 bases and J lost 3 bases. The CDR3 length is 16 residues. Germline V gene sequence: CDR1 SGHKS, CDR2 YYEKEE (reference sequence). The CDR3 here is CASSGDRWQWTDTQYF. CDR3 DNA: TGTGCCAGCAGCGGGGACAGGTGGCAGTGGACAGATACGCAGTATTTT.

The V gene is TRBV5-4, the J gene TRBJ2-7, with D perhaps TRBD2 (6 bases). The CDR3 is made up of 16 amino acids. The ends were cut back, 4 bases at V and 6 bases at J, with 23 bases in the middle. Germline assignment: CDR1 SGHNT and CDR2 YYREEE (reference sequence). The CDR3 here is CASSPSGGEALREQYF. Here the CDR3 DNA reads TGTGCCAGCAGCCCCAGCGGCGGGGAGGCTTTACGCGAGCAGTACTTC.

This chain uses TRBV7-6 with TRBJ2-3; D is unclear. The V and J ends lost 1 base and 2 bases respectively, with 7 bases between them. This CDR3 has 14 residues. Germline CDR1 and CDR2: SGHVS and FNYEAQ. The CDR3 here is CASSLVPDTDTQYF. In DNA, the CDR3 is TGTGCCAGCAGCTTAGTCCCAGACACAGATACGCAGTATTTT.

The CDR3 loop is CASSSHSYEQYF. CDR3 nucleotide sequence: TGTGCCAGCAGCTCCCATTCCTACGAGCAGTACTTC. V is TRBV7-2 and J is TRBJ2-7; D gene ambiguous. The CDR3 totals 12 residues. The germline V and J ends were trimmed by 4 bases and 1 base, with 5 bases remaining between them. Germline V gene sequence: CDR1 SGHTA, CDR2 FQGNSA.

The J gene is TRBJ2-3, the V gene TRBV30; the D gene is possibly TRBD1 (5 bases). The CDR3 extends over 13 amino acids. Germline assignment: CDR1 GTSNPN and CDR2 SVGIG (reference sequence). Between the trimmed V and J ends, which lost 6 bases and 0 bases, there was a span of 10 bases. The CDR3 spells CACGWGSTDTQYF. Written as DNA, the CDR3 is TGTGCCTGCGGTTGGGGCAGCACAGATACGCAGTATTTT.

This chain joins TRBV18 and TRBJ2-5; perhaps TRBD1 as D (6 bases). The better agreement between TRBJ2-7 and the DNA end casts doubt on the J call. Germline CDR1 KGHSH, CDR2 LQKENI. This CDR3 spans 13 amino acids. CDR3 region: CASSPPQGDEQYF. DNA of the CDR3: TGTGCCAGCTCACCTCCACAGGGTGACGAGCAGTACTTC.

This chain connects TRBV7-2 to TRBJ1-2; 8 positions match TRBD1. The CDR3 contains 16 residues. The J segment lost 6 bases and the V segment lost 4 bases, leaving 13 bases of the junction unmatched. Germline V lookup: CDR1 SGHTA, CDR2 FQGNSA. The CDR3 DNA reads TGTGCCAGCAGCTGGGAGCCGGGACAGGTGCTGGATGGCTACACCTTC. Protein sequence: CASSWEPGQVLDGYTF.

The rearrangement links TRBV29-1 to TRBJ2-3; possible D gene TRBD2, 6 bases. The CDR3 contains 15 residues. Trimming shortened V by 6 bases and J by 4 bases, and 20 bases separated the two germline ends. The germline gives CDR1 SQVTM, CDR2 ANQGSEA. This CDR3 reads CSVARGLRRADTQYF. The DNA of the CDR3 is TGCAGCGTCGCCCGGGGACTCCGGAGGGCAGATACGCAGTATTTT.

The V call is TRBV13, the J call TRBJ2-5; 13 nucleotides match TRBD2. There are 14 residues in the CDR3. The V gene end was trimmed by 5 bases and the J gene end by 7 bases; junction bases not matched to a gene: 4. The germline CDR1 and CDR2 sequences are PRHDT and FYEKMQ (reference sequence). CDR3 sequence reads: CASSRTSGGGTQYF. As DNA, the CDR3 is TGTGCCAGCAGCCGGACTAGCGGGGGAGGGACCCAGTACTTC.

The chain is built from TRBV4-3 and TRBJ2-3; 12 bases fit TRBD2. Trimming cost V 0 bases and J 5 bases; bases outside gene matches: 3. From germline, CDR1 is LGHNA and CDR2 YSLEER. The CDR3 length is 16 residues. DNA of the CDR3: TGCGCCAGCAGCCAAGAGGCTAGCGGGGGGGTAGATACGCAGTATTTT. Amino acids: CASSQEASGGVDTQYF.

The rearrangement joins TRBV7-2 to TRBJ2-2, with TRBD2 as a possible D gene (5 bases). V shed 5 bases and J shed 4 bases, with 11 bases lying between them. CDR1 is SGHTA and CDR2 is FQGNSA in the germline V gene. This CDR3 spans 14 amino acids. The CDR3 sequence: CASSPGVSTGELFF. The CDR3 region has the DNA TGTGCCAGCAGCCCCGGGGTTAGCACCGGGGAGCTGTTTTTT.

In nucleotides, the CDR3 is TGTGCCAGCAGCATAGAGACACTGGTCTCTGGAAACACCATATATTTT. It translates to CASSIETLVSGNTIYF. The gene calls are TRBV5-5 and TRBJ1-3; D is unclear. The CDR3 extends over 16 amino acids. Germline V gene lookup returns CDR1 SGHKS and CDR2 YYEKEE (reference sequence). Between the trimmed V and J ends, which lost 4 bases and 0 bases, there was a span of 14 bases.

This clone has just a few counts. The CDR3 DNA is TGTGCCAGCAGCGTAGGCGGGGGGGGGACAGGGGGCCAAGAGACCCAGTACTTC. Translating gives CASSVGGGGTGGQETQYF. This chain connects TRBV9 to TRBJ2-5; TRBD1 matches at 11 bases. Germline CDR1 and CDR2: SGDLS and YYNGEE. Trimming cost V 0 bases and J 1 base; bases outside gene matches: 8. The CDR3 runs 18 residues.

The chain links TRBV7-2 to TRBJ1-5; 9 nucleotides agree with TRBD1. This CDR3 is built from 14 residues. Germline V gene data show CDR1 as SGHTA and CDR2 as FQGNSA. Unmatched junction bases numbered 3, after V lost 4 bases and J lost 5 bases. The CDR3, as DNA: TGTGCCAGCAGCTCACAGGGGGCGCATCAGCCCCAGCATTTT. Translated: CASSSQGAHQPQHF.

The CDR3 region has the DNA TGTGCCAGCAGCTCGCTTGGGGGGGAGAACACTGAAGCTTTCTTT. Amino acid sequence: CASSSLGGENTEAFF. The rearrangement links TRBV7-9 to TRBJ1-1, with D perhaps TRBD1 (5 bases). The CDR3 has 15 amino acids. V lost 4 bases to trimming and J lost 1 base, with 13 bases between them. Germline CDR1 is SEHNR and CDR2 is FQNEAQ (reference sequence).

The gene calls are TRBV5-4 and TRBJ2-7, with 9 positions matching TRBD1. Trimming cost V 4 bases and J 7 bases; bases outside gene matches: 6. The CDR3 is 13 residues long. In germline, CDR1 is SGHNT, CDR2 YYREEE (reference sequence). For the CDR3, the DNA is TGTGCCAGCAGCCGGACAGGGGCGGGTGAGCAGTACTTC. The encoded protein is CASSRTGAGEQYF.

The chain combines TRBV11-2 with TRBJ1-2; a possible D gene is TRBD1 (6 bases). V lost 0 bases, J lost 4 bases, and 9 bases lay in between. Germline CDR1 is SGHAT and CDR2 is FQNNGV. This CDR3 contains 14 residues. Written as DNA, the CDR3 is TGTGCCAGCAGCTTAGAGGCCAGGGGCTATGGCTACACCTTC. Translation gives CASSLEARGYGYTF. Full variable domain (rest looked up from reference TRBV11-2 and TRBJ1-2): EAGVAQSPRYKIIEKRQSVAFWCNPISGHATLYWYQQILGQGPKLLIQFQNNGVVDDSQLPKDRFSAERLKGVDSTLKIQPAKLEDSAVYLCASSLEARGYGYTFGSGTRLTVV.

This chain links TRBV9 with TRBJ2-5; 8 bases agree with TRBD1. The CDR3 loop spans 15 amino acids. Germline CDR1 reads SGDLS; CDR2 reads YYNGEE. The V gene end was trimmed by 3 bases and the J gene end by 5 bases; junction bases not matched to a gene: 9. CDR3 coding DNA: TGTGCCAGCAGCGGCGGGACAGGTCTTTTGGAGACCCAGTACTTC. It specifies CASSGGTGLLETQYF.

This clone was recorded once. The CDR3 sequence is CASSPGSVPGELFF. Written as DNA, the CDR3 is TGTGCCAGCAGCCCAGGATCTGTTCCCGGGGAGCTGTTTTTT. The rearrangement links TRBV9 to TRBJ2-2; D uncertain. Trimming took off 4 bases at V and 6 bases at J, with 13 bases between the two ends. The CDR3 is 14 residues long. Looked up from germline, CDR1 is SGDLS and CDR2 is YYNGEE. Variable domain in full (rest from reference TRBV9 and TRBJ2-2): DSGVTQTPKHLITATGQRVTLRCSPRSGDLSVYWYQQSLDQGLQFLIQYYNGEERAKGNILERFSAQQFPDLHSELNLSSLELGDSALYFCASSPGSVPGELFFGEGSRLTVL.

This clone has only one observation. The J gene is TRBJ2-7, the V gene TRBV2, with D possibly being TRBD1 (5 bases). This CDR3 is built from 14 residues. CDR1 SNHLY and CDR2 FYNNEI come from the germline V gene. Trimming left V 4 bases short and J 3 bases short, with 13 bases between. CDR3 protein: CASSVPGRNYEQYF. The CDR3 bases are TGTGCCAGCAGTGTGCCAGGGCGGAACTACGAGCAGTACTTC. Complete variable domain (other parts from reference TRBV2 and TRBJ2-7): EPEVTQTPSHQVTQMGQEVILRCVPISNHLYFYWYRQILGQKVEFLVSFYNNEISEKSEIFDDQFSVERPDGSNFTLKIRSTKLEDSAMYFCASSVPGRNYEQYFGPGTRLTVT.

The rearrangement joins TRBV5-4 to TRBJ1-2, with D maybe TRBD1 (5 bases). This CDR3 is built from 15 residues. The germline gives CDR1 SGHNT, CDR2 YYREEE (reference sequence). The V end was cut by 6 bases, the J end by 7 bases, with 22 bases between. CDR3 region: CASNVGGREEGGYTF. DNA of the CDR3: TGTGCCAGCAACGTAGGAGGCAGGGAGGAAGGTGGCTACACCTTC.